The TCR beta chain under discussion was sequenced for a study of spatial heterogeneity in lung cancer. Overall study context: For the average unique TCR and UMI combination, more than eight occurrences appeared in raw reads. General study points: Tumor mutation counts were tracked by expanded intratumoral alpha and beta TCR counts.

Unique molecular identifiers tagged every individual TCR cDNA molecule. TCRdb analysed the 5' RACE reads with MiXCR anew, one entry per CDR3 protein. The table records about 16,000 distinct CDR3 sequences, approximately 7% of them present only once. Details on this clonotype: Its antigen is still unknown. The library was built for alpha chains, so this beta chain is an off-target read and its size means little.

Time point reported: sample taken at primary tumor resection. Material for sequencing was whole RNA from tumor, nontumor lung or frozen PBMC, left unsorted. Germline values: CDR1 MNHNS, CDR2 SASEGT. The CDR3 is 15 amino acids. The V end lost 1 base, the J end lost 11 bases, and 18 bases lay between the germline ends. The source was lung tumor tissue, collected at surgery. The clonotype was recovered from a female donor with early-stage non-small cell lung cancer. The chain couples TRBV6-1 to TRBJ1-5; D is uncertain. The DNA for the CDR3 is TGTGCCAGCAGTGAAGGGAGTTTAGGGTTCAGGACCCAGCATTTT. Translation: CASSEGSLGFRTQHF.